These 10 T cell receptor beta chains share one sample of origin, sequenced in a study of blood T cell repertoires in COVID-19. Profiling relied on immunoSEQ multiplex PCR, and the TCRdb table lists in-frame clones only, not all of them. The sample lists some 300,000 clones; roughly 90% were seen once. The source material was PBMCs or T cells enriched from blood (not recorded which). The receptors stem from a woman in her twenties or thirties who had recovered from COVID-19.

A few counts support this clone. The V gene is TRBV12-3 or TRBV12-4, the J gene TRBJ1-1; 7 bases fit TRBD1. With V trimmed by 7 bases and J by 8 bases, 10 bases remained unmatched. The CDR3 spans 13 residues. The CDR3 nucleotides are TGTGCCAGCACCTTTACTTGGGACAGAGAAGCTTTCTTT. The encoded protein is CASTFTWDREAFF.

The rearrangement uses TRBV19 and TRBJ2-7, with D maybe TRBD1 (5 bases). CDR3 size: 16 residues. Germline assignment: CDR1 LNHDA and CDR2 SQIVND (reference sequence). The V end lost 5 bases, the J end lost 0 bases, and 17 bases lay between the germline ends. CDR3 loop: CASSPRTRVSSYEQYF. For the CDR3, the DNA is TGTGCCAGTAGTCCCCGGACAAGGGTGAGCTCCTACGAGCAGTACTTC. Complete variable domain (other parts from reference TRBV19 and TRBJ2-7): DGGITQSPKYLFRKEGQNVTLSCEQNLNHDAMYWYRQDPGQGLRLIYYSQIVNDFQKGDIAEGYSVSREKKESFPLTVTSAQKNPTAFYLCASSPRTRVSSYEQYFGPGTRLTVT.

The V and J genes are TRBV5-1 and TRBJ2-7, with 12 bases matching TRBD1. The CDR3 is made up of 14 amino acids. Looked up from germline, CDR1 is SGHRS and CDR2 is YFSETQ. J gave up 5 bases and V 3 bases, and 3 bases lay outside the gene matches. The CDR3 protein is CASSSGQGADEQYF. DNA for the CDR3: TGCGCCAGCAGCTCGGGACAGGGGGCCGACGAGCAGTACTTC. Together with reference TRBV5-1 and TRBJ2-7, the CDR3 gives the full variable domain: KAGVTQTPRYLIKTRGQQVTLSCSPISGHRSVSWYQQTPGQGLQFLFEYFSETQRNKGNFPGRFSGRQFSNSRSEMNVSTLELGDSALYLCASSSGQGADEQYFGPGTRLTVT.

The CDR3 nucleotides read TGTGCCAGCAGCGTAGCTATCAGGCTAGCGGATGCGAACACCGGGGAGCTGTTTTTT. This translates into CASSVAIRLADANTGELFF. This rearrangement joins TRBV9 to TRBJ2-2, with 7 bases that match TRBD2. CDR3 length equals 19 residues. Losses at the gene ends were 0 bases for V and 0 bases for J; bases not matched to a gene: 11. In germline, CDR1 is SGDLS, CDR2 YYNGEE.

As DNA, the CDR3 is TGTGCCAGCAGCCCGTCAGGGATCAATCAGCCCCAGCATTTT. This codes for CASSPSGINQPQHF. The J gene is TRBJ1-5, the V gene TRBV2, with a tentative D call TRBD1 (5 bases). This CDR3 is built from 14 residues. CDR1 and CDR2 (germline): SNHLY, FYNNEI. Deletions cut 6 bases from V and 3 bases from J, with 12 bases between.

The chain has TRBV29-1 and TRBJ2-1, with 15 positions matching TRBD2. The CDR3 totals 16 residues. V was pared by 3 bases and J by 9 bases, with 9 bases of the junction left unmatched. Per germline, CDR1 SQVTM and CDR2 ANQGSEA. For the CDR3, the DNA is TGCAGCGTTGACCCCGGACTAGCGGGAGGGTATTTTGAGCAGTTCTTC. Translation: CSVDPGLAGGYFEQFF.

The CDR3 bases are TGTGCCAGCAGTGGACAGGGGTGGAATCGGGATGGCTACACCTTC. Residues: CASSGQGWNRDGYTF. This chain joins TRBV28 and TRBJ1-2; the match to TRBD1 covers 9 bases. The V gene's germline CDR1 is MDHEN and CDR2 SYDVKM. Trimming removed 5 bases from V and 6 bases from J; junction bases left unmatched: 10. The CDR3 runs 15 residues.

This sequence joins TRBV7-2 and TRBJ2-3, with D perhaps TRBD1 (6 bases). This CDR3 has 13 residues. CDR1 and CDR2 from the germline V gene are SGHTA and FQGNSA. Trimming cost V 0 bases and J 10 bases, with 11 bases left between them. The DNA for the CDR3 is TGTGCCAGCAGCTTAGCGGGGGCCGGAGCGCAGTATTTT. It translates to CASSLAGAGAQYF.

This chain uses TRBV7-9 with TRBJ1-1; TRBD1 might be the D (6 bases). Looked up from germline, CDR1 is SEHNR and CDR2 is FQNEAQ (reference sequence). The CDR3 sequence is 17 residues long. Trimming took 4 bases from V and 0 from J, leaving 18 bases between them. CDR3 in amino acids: CASSSPEDSPMNTEAFF. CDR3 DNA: TGTGCCAGCAGCTCACCGGAGGACAGCCCCATGAACACTGAAGCTTTCTTT.

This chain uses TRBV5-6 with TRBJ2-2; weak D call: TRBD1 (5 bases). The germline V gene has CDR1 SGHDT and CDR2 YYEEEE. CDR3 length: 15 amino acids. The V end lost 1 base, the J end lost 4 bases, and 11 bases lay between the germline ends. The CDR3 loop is CASSLPQGSTGELFF. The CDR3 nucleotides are TGTGCCAGCAGCTTGCCCCAGGGATCCACCGGGGAGCTGTTTTTT.